Presented here are 27 T cell receptor beta chains from one specimen sequenced in a study of shared clonotypes between healthy human individuals. Only CD45RO-negative cells positively selected for CCR7 counted as naive CD8 cells, so terminally differentiated effector memory CD45RA+ cells were excluded. Using immunoSEQ multiplex PCR, the repertoire was profiled, and TCRdb retains in-frame clones only, with some absent. The data contain around 2.1 million clones, 85% to 95% of them seen just once; the ten biggest clones take up more than 1.5%. Sequenced sample: naive CD8+ T cells from PBMCs. Receptors were obtained from a man between 18 and 35 years old in good health. Some clones in this sample may be carry-over from other donors' samples.

The J gene is TRBJ2-3, the V gene TRBV7-3, with TRBD2 identical over 14 bases. Germline V CDR1 and CDR2: SGHTA, FQGTGA. The junction had 8 bases not matched to a gene; V was cut back by 5 bases and J by 4 bases. This CDR3 contains 17 residues. The CDR3 DNA sequence: TGTGCCAGCAGCGATGGACTAGCGGGAGGAGGCGCAGATACGCAGTATTTT. As protein: CASSDGLAGGGADTQYF. Full variable domain (remainder filled in from reference TRBV7-3 and TRBJ2-3): GAGVSQTPSNKVTEKGKYVELRCDPISGHTALYWYRQSLGQGPEFLIYFQGTGAADDSGLPNDRFFAVRPEGSVSTLKIQRTERGDSAVYLCASSDGLAGGGADTQYFGPGTRLTVL.

This chain joins TRBV28 and TRBJ2-7; perhaps TRBD2 as D (6 bases). The V end was cut by 5 bases, the J end by 2 bases, with 13 bases between. This CDR3 region has 14 residues. CDR1 is MDHEN and CDR2 is SYDVKM in the germline V gene. Written as DNA, the CDR3 is TGTGCCAGCAGTCCGCGGGACGTGGCCTACGAGCAGTACTTC. The encoded protein is CASSPRDVAYEQYF.

The chain is built from TRBV14 and TRBJ2-7; 8 bases agree with TRBD2. Germline CDR1 SGHDN, CDR2 FVKESK. This CDR3 has 16 amino acids. V was pared by 3 bases and J by 5 bases, with 12 bases of the junction left unmatched. The CDR3 loop is CASSQTVAGWGDEQYF. The DNA for the CDR3 is TGTGCCAGCAGCCAGACAGTAGCGGGATGGGGGGACGAGCAGTACTTC.

Regarding this clone: Other DNA variants within this sample encode the same CDR3. The V and J genes are TRBV9 and TRBJ1-1; TRBD1 is a possible D gene (5 bases). Germline V gene lookup returns CDR1 SGDLS and CDR2 YYNGEE. V lost 3 bases and J 1 base, leaving 10 bases between the germline ends. The CDR3 is 14 amino acids. DNA for the CDR3: TGTGCCAGCAGCGCGGGGACGGGGAACACTGAAGCTTTCTTT. This codes for CASSAGTGNTEAFF.

This clone came up once. V and J are TRBV28 and TRBJ1-3; D is uncertain. From germline, CDR1 is MDHEN and CDR2 SYDVKM. There are 15 residues in the CDR3. V lost 5 bases, J lost 0 bases, and 11 bases lay in between. The CDR3 DNA reads as TGTGCCAGCAGTCTAAATTTAATCTCTGGAAACACCATATATTTT. Its translation is CASSLNLISGNTIYF.

V usage is TRBV4-3 and J usage is TRBJ1-2, with 9 bases that match TRBD1. The J segment lost 7 bases and the V segment lost 1 base, leaving 7 bases of the junction unmatched. The germline CDR1 and CDR2 sequences are LGHNA and YSLEER. The CDR3 sequence is 15 residues long. CDR3 coding DNA: TGCGCCAGCAGCCAAGGTACAGGGGGCGTAGGTGGCTACACCTTC. Protein: CASSQGTGGVGGYTF.

As for this clone: This sample also contains other DNA sequences that code for the same CDR3. CDR3 sequence reads: CSVDGGSSYEQYF. The CDR3 DNA reads as TGCAGCGTTGACGGCGGTTCCTCCTACGAGCAGTACTTC. The V gene is TRBV29-1, the J gene TRBJ2-7; D is unclear. The CDR3 length is 13 residues. Germline assignment: CDR1 SQVTM and CDR2 ANQGSEA. V was cut by 3 bases and J by 0 bases, with 9 bases left in between.

This clone has a handful of counts. The chain uses TRBV10-3 and TRBJ1-1; D unclear. This CDR3 has 13 amino acids. Trimming pared 10 bases from V and 0 bases from J, leaving 12 bases between. Germline CDR1 and CDR2: ENHRY and SYGVKD. CDR3 amino acids: CATRDRMNTEAFF. CDR3 sequence (DNA): TGTGCCACTAGGGATCGCATGAACACTGAAGCTTTCTTT.

J is TRBJ2-7 and V is TRBV7-8; D not resolved. CDR1 SGHVS and CDR2 FQNEAQ come from the germline V gene. The CDR3 extends over 13 amino acids. V was pared by 1 base and J by 2 bases, with 6 bases between. The CDR3 coding sequence is TGTGCCAGCAGCTTAGAGACCCCCTACGAGCAGTACTTC. This gives the protein CASSLETPYEQYF.

The CDR3, as DNA: TGCAGCGTTCAGACAGGGGCCACTGAAGCTTTCTTT. Amino acids: CSVQTGATEAFF. This chain uses TRBV29-1 with TRBJ1-1; 8 nucleotides match TRBD1. Unmatched junction bases numbered 3, after V lost 5 bases and J lost 4 bases. CDR1 and CDR2 (germline): SQVTM, ANQGSEA. This CDR3 spans 12 amino acids.

The rearrangement uses TRBV13 and TRBJ2-5; TRBD2 agrees at 10 bases. The CDR3 totals 16 residues. The trim removed 7 bases at V and 4 bases at J, leaving 12 bases unmatched. CDR1 is PRHDT, CDR2 FYEKMQ, per germline (reference sequence). The CDR3 is CASKSSGSGGGETQYF. The CDR3 bases are TGTGCCAGCAAGTCTAGCGGGAGTGGGGGAGGAGAGACCCAGTACTTC. Combining the CDR3 with reference TRBV13 and TRBJ2-5 gives the whole variable domain AAGVIQSPRHLIKEKRETATLKCYPIPRHDTVYWYQQGPGQDPQFLISFYEKMQSDKGSIPDRFSAQQFSDYHSELNMSSLELGDSALYFCASKSSGSGGGETQYFGPGTRLLVL.

The gene calls are TRBV18 and TRBJ2-1; 8 nucleotides agree with TRBD2. The V gene's germline CDR1 is KGHSH and CDR2 LQKENI. CDR3 length: 16 residues. J was trimmed by 4 bases and V by 0 bases; bases with no gene match: 5. The CDR3 loop reads CASSPPPLAAYNEQFF. DNA of the CDR3: TGTGCCAGCTCACCACCCCCACTAGCGGCGTACAATGAGCAGTTCTTC.

J is TRBJ2-2 and V is TRBV2; D is possibly TRBD2 (5 bases). The CDR3 runs to 14 residues. Trimming cost V 7 bases and J 0 bases, with 9 bases left between them. The germline gives CDR1 SNHLY, CDR2 FYNNEI. CDR3 sequence reads: CASKDGTNTGELFF. The CDR3 nucleotides read TGTGCCAGCAAAGACGGGACGAACACCGGGGAGCTGTTTTTT.

The V gene is TRBV6-5, the J gene TRBJ2-1, with D possibly TRBD1 on 6 matching bases. The CDR3 is 15 residues long. Trimming left V 2 bases short and J 6 bases short, with 14 bases between. CDR1 is MNHEY and CDR2 is SVGAGI in the germline V gene. The DNA for the CDR3 is TGTGCCAGCAGTTACGGACAGCCCGACCTCAATGAGCAGTTCTTC. Translation: CASSYGQPDLNEQFF.

The chain carries TRBV14 and TRBJ2-7; no clear D gene. V gave up 0 bases and J gave up 7 bases, with 10 bases separating them. Germline CDR1 and CDR2: SGHDN and FVKESK. CDR3 size: 13 residues. CDR3 amino acids: CASSQDVGSEQYF. The CDR3 bases are TGTGCCAGCAGCCAAGATGTGGGCTCGGAGCAGTACTTC.

The genes are TRBV7-9 and TRBJ2-1; the D gene could be TRBD1 or TRBD2 (5 bases each). CDR1 is SEHNR and CDR2 is FQNEAQ in the germline V gene (reference sequence). The CDR3 has 15 residues. V was shortened by 4 bases and J by 10 bases, with 20 bases between the two germline ends. CDR3 region: CASSSTGTPFAEQFF. The CDR3 DNA reads as TGTGCCAGCAGCTCTACCGGGACCCCCTTTGCGGAGCAGTTCTTC.

V and J are TRBV13 and TRBJ1-1; D may be TRBD1 (6 bases). Trimming removed 5 bases at V and 0 bases at J, with 13 bases between. The CDR3 consists of 15 residues. In germline, CDR1 is PRHDT, CDR2 FYEKMQ (reference sequence). This chain's CDR3 is CASSRPGALNTEAFF. CDR3 sequence (DNA): TGTGCCAGCAGCCGCCCGGGGGCCTTGAACACTGAAGCTTTCTTT. Full variable domain (rest looked up from reference TRBV13 and TRBJ1-1): AAGVIQSPRHLIKEKRETATLKCYPIPRHDTVYWYQQGPGQDPQFLISFYEKMQSDKGSIPDRFSAQQFSDYHSELNMSSLELGDSALYFCASSRPGALNTEAFFGQGTRLTVV.

This clone was seen once. The V gene is TRBV30, the J gene TRBJ2-7; D ambiguous. Between the trimmed V and J ends, which lost 3 bases and 0 bases, there was a span of 9 bases. Germline values: CDR1 GTSNPN, CDR2 SVGIG (reference sequence). This CDR3 is built from 13 residues. In nucleotides, the CDR3 is TGTGCCTGGAGGCCGGAGTCCTCCTACGAGCAGTACTTC. Its translation is CAWRPESSYEQYF.

Here the CDR3 reads CASSYSNWDTEAFF. The CDR3 DNA sequence: TGTGCCAGCAGTTACTCGAATTGGGATACTGAAGCTTTCTTT. The V gene is TRBV6-5, the J gene TRBJ1-1; D remains ambiguous. CDR3 length equals 14 residues. V shed 0 bases and J shed 5 bases, with 10 bases lying between them. CDR1 MNHEY and CDR2 SVGAGI come from the germline V gene.

The rearrangement links TRBV7-9 to TRBJ2-7, with 8 bases that match TRBD1. The CDR3 has 14 amino acids. With V trimmed by 5 bases and J by 4 bases, 7 bases remained unmatched. CDR1 SEHNR and CDR2 FQNEAQ come from the germline V gene (reference sequence). Written as DNA, the CDR3 is TGTGCCAGCAGCGGGATACGACAGGGGTACGAGCAGTACTTC. This encodes CASSGIRQGYEQYF.

Of note for this clone: Other nucleotide sequences in the sample specify the same CDR3. The chain joins TRBV27 to TRBJ2-1; 8 bases are a match to TRBD2. The CDR3 has 12 residues. CDR1 and CDR2 (germline): MNHEY, SMNVEV (reference sequence). V lost 4 bases, J lost 7 bases, and 0 bases stayed unmatched. CDR3 sequence: CASSSGGNEQFF. The DNA for the CDR3 is TGTGCCAGCAGTTCGGGGGGGAATGAGCAGTTCTTC.

The chain employs TRBV18 and TRBJ2-7; TRBD1 might be the D (6 bases). CDR3 length equals 16 residues. Germline CDR1 KGHSH, CDR2 LQKENI. V was pared by 3 bases and J by 2 bases, with 17 bases between. Here the CDR3 reads CASSPGTKNRPYEQYF. For the CDR3, the DNA is TGTGCCAGCTCACCCGGGACAAAAAACAGGCCCTACGAGCAGTACTTC.

The chain uses TRBV11-2 and TRBJ2-7; D possibly matches TRBD1 or TRBD2 (5 bases each). Germline lookup yields CDR1 SGHAT and CDR2 FQNNGV. Trimming took 4 bases from V and 0 from J, leaving 10 bases between them. There are 14 residues in the CDR3. The CDR3 bases are TGTGCCAGCAGCTATACGGGACGCTCCTACGAGCAGTACTTC. It translates to CASSYTGRSYEQYF.

The rearrangement joins TRBV4-3 to TRBJ1-1, with unresolved D. V was cut by 0 bases and J by 6 bases, with 17 bases left in between. Germline CDR1 and CDR2: LGHNA and YSLEER. The CDR3 contains 16 residues. The CDR3 is CASSQDPSARNAEAFF. CDR3 sequence (DNA): TGCGCCAGCAGCCAAGACCCGTCAGCGCGAAACGCTGAAGCTTTCTTT.

The rearrangement joins TRBV2 to TRBJ2-4; 8 bases align to TRBD2. V gave up 2 bases and J gave up 5 bases; unmatched junction bases: 11. CDR1 SNHLY and CDR2 FYNNEI come from the germline V gene. This CDR3 is built from 17 residues. CDR3 in DNA: TGTGCCAGCAGTGAAATAGAGGGTAGCGGGAACCAAAACATTCAGTACTTC. It yields the protein CASSEIEGSGNQNIQYF.

The rearrangement uses TRBV6-5 and TRBJ1-1; no firm D call. The V gene lost 0 bases and the J gene lost 7 bases, with 6 bases spanning the gap. This CDR3 contains 12 residues. Germline CDR1 MNHEY, CDR2 SVGAGI. This chain's CDR3 is CASSYSANEAFF. For the CDR3, the DNA is TGTGCCAGCAGTTACTCGGCCAATGAAGCTTTCTTT.

This clone is a singleton in its sample. Other nucleotide sequences in the sample specify the same CDR3. The gene calls are TRBV6-5 and TRBJ2-3; TRBD2 agrees at 7 bases. Unmatched junction bases numbered 0, after V lost 0 bases and J lost 6 bases. The CDR3 length is 13 residues. Germline V gives CDR1 MNHEY, CDR2 SVGAGI. CDR3 sequence: CASSYSGGDTQYF. The DNA for the CDR3 is TGTGCCAGCAGTTACTCGGGGGGGGATACGCAGTATTTT.